The 15 T cell receptor beta chains presented below share a single source sample, sequenced in a study of molecular identifiers for immune sequencing clone quantification (dated by TCRdb to the late 2010s). The library came from PCR. Sequencing relied on an Illumina HiSeq 4000. Starting from the raw public reads, TCRdb applied fastp trimming at Q25, assembled clones with MiXCR and retained in-frame beta chains. Each entry merges the rows of one CDR3 protein and shows their most common DNA and genes. This sample has about 510,000 distinct CDR3 sequences in its table, and over 20% of those were observed once. Clones ranked in the top ten supply about 0.78% of the sample. Sequenced sample: naive CD8+ T cells from blood, with Jurkat cell RNA spiked in. The cell subset or site label, read with the paper, signifies: FACS-sorted CD8+CD4-CCR7+CD45RA+ naive T cells. The receptors originated from a human donor in good health. Some libraries in this study had Jurkat cell RNA spiked in.

This clonotype was observed once. A read error may produce the germline difference seen at one junction end. The chain joins TRBV24-1 to TRBJ1-5; no clear D gene. The CDR3 sequence is 15 residues long. The V gene's germline CDR1 is KGHDR and CDR2 SFDVKD. CDR3 residues: CVTSDPPMVYQPQHF. The CDR3 DNA reads TGTGTCACCAGTGACCCCCCCATGGTATATCAGCCCCAGCATTTT.

In regard to this clonotype: Possible read error: a much larger clone is one base away. This chain connects TRBV7-6 to TRBJ2-3, with D uncertain. The J call is doubtful: the DNA matches TRBJ1-5 better. The CDR3 has 12 residues. Germline CDR1 reads SGHVS; CDR2 reads FNYEAQ. The CDR3 DNA reads as TGTGCCAGCAGCTGGAGCACAGATACGCAGCATTTT. Translating gives CASSWSTDTQHF.

In DNA, the CDR3 is TGTGCCAGCAGTGAAGCAGGCAGGGTAGATACGCAGTATTTT. Translated, it gives CASSEAGRVDTQYF. The rearrangement uses TRBV2 and TRBJ2-3; D may be TRBD1 (5 bases). The CDR3 sequence is 14 residues long. CDR1 and CDR2 (germline): SNHLY, FYNNEI. Trimming removed 0 bases at V and 5 bases at J, with 9 bases between.

In the case of this clonotype: The CDR3 carries no conserved terminal phenylalanine or tryptophan, so it likely arises from a read error. This rearrangement joins TRBV28 to TRBJ2-3; D is uncertain. The CDR3 spans 13 residues. Looked up from germline, CDR1 is MDHEN and CDR2 is SYDVKM. The V gene lost 4 bases and the J gene lost 4 bases, with 9 bases spanning the gap. The CDR3 loop is CASSSEDADTQYS. The DNA of the CDR3 is TGTGCCAGCAGTTCTGAGGATGCAGATACGCAGTATTCT.

The genes are TRBV7-6 and TRBJ2-7; tentative D call: TRBD1 (5 bases). There are 14 residues in the CDR3. The V and J ends lost 5 bases and 0 bases respectively, with 11 bases between them. Germline values: CDR1 SGHVS, CDR2 FNYEAQ. The CDR3 protein is CASSPTDNSYEQYF. Here the CDR3 DNA reads TGTGCCAGCAGCCCCACGGACAACTCCTACGAGCAGTACTTC.

This clonotype was seen a single time. This may stem from a read error, because a much larger clone lies one nucleotide away. The chain is built from TRBV20-1 and TRBJ1-1; D gene uncertain. The CDR3 runs 14 residues. Germline V CDR1 and CDR2: DFQATT, SNEGSKA (reference sequence). Trimming took 0 bases from V and 0 from J, leaving 8 bases between them. CDR3 coding DNA: TGCAGTGCTAGAGATGTGGGCATGAACACTGAAGCTTTCTTT. Protein sequence: CSARDVGMNTEAFF.

This clonotype was observed a handful of times. The chain carries TRBV5-4 and TRBJ2-7; 9 bases match TRBD2. V dropped 4 bases and J dropped 2; count of bases not matched to a gene: 7. Looked up from germline, CDR1 is SGHNT and CDR2 is YYREEE (reference sequence). The CDR3 totals 15 residues. The CDR3 region has the DNA TGTGCCAGCAGCAGGGACTTAGCGGGGGCCTACGAGCAGTACTTC. Amino acids: CASSRDLAGAYEQYF. Based on the CDR3 plus reference TRBV5-4 and TRBJ2-7, the full variable domain is ETGVTQSPTHLIKTRGQQVTLRCSSQSGHNTVSWYQQALGQGPQFIFQYYREEENGRGNFPPRFSGLQFPNYSSELNVNALELDDSALYLCASSRDLAGAYEQYFGPGTRLTVT.

The V and J genes are TRBV4-3 and TRBJ2-2; D remains unclear. The length of the CDR3 is 16 residues. Deletions cut 0 bases from V and 5 bases from J, with 13 bases between. Germline lookup yields CDR1 LGHNA and CDR2 YSLEER. CDR3 in amino acids: CASSQESGLGTGELFF. CDR3 DNA: TGCGCCAGCAGCCAAGAATCCGGCCTGGGTACCGGGGAGCTGTTTTTT.

The CDR3 coding sequence is TGTGCCAGCAGCCAAGATTGGGCCGGGGGGGATGGATTAGAGACCCAGTACTTC. Translated: CASSQDWAGGDGLETQYF. V and J are TRBV3-1 and TRBJ2-5; TRBD2 matches at 8 bases. The CDR3 contains 18 residues. The germline V gene encodes CDR1 LGHDT and CDR2 YNNKEL (reference sequence). The trim removed 0 bases at V and 4 bases at J, leaving 13 bases unmatched.

This clonotype was observed a few times. This chain connects TRBV6-2 or TRBV6-3 to TRBJ1-6, with D possibly matching TRBD1 (5 bases). Germline CDR1 is MNHEY and CDR2 is SVGEGT. Trimming left V 6 bases short and J 8 bases short, with 20 bases between. The CDR3 consists of 16 residues. DNA for the CDR3: TGTGCCAGCAGCCCTCCGCTCATGACAGCTTATTCACCCCTCCACTTT. Translated: CASSPPLMTAYSPLHF.

The J gene is TRBJ2-7, the V gene TRBV15; 7 bases are a match to TRBD1. The CDR3 extends over 16 amino acids. J lost 6 bases, V lost 4 bases, and 15 bases had no gene match. Germline V gene sequence: CDR1 LNHNV, CDR2 YYDKDF (reference sequence). CDR3 in DNA: TGTGCCACCAGCATACAACCGGAACAGGGGATGGGCGAGCAGTACTTC. Its protein product is CATSIQPEQGMGEQYF.

This chain uses TRBV7-6 with TRBJ2-1; 9 bases agree with TRBD2. After removal of 5 bases from V and 9 bases from J, the junction contained 11 bases not matched to a gene. This CDR3 is 15 amino acids long. Germline loops: CDR1 SGHVS, CDR2 FNYEAQ. In DNA form, the CDR3 reads TGTGCCAGCAGCGCGGAGGGCGGGAGGGAGGTTGAGCAGTTCTTC. Its translation is CASSAEGGREVEQFF.

Details on this clonotype: Given a much more abundant clone one base away, this may be a read error. The chain combines TRBV7-9 with TRBJ2-3; D might be TRBD2 (5 bases). The germline gives CDR1 SEHNR, CDR2 FQNEAQ (reference sequence). V shed 11 bases and J shed 2 bases, with 17 bases lying between them. The CDR3 is made up of 14 amino acids. The DNA of the CDR3 is TGTGCCTTGGAAGGAGCGGACCTCACAGATACGCAGTATTTT. Protein sequence: CALEGADLTDTQYF.

This clonotype was seen many times. The J gene is TRBJ2-7, the V gene TRBV5-8, with D unresolved. V shed 0 bases and J shed 2 bases, with 9 bases lying between them. Germline V gene data show CDR1 as SGHTS and CDR2 as YDEGEE. The CDR3 spans 14 residues. Written as DNA, the CDR3 is TGTGCCAGCAGCTTGGCCGCTAACGCCTACGAGCAGTACTTC. This sequence encodes CASSLAANAYEQYF.

This clonotype was seen many times. The chain is built from TRBV7-9 and TRBJ1-4; the match to TRBD1 covers 8 bases. After removal of 7 bases from V and 3 bases from J, the junction contained 7 bases not matched to a gene. This CDR3 comprises 15 residues. Germline CDR1 and CDR2: SEHNR and FQNEAQ (reference sequence). CDR3 in amino acids: CASIPGGVSNEKLFF. The CDR3 DNA is TGTGCCAGCATCCCAGGGGGCGTCTCTAATGAAAAACTGTTTTTT.